The clone carrying this TCR beta chain was picked up many times. The entry originates in a study of early T cells in non-severe SARS-CoV-2 infection. Germline CDR1 reads SGHDN; CDR2 reads FVKESK. Trimming cost V 4 bases and J 6 bases; bases outside gene matches: 7. This CDR3 region has 15 residues. Each CDR3 protein is one row after TCRdb ran MiXCR on the 5' RACE reads. Of 60,000 or so distinct CDR3 sequences in the sample, roughly an eighth were seen once. The specimen sequenced was whole blood. The gene calls are TRBV14 and TRBJ2-1; TRBD1 aligns across 9 bases. The receptor comes from an adult who was a healthcare worker with PCR-confirmed SARS-CoV-2 infection or an uninfected control (not recorded which). The CDR3 reads CASSPYMTGGNEQFF. Written as DNA, the CDR3 is TGTGCCAGCAGCCCATATATGACAGGGGGCAATGAGCAGTTCTTC.